Included here is one TCR beta chain sequence, with context. Its specificity is unknown. Trimming left V 5 bases short and J 4 bases short, with 9 bases between. The germline V gene encodes CDR1 SGHKS and CDR2 YYEKEE (reference sequence). The CDR3 covers 12 residues. Using unique molecular identifiers, the investigators prepared the TCRbeta library. TCRdb ran MiXCR on the PCR reads and lists one entry per CDR3 protein. Here the sample spans approximately 630,000 distinct CDR3 sequences, roughly 13% being singletons. This sample was taken from a study of T-cell reconstitution after alpha-beta-depleted transplantation in children. Study outcomes and limitations: Where some patients showed high TCRbeta diversity at day 60, it came from recipient T cells and thymic progenitors that had survived.

The chain combines TRBV5-5 with TRBJ2-5, with no clear D. The sample was PBMCs, taken before TCRalphabeta/CD19-depleted stem cell transplant. The origin of this receptor is a girl aged 2 to 10 with congenital amegakaryocytic thrombocytopenia, due to receive a stem cell transplant. The CDR3 sequence is CASRQTLETQYF. CDR3 nucleotides: TGTGCCAGCAGGCAGACGCTAGAGACCCAGTACTTC.